Given below is one T cell receptor (beta chain) in context. No antigen is known for it. This sample was taken from a study of T cell responses to AZD1222 COVID-19 vaccine. General study results and limits: Of the AZD1222 recipients, only 5 or 6 were seropositive at baseline. Females made up more of the donors, who were largely white British, and clonal diversity may have come out too low. With dominance at 160-218 and 743-854, vaccine-associated CD4 TCRs spanned spike.

Sequencing used immunoSEQ multiplex PCR; TCRdb keeps in-frame clones, though not all of them. The profile shows about 150,000 clones, about 87% of them singletons. Germline-derived CDR1 and CDR2 are MGHDK and SYGVNS. V dropped 5 bases and J dropped 6; count of bases not matched to a gene: 9. The CDR3 contains 14 residues. This receptor was obtained from an adult in good health. This chain links TRBV25-1 with TRBJ1-2; 7 nucleotides match TRBD1. The starting material was peripheral blood, obtained on day 0 of AZD1222 vaccination. In DNA, the CDR3 is TGTGCCAGCAGTCCTGGAGGGGGCCGTCATGGCTACACCTTC. It encodes CASSPGGGRHGYTF.